The 32 T cell receptor beta chains given below trace back to one sample, sequenced in a study of blood T cell dynamics during melanoma immunotherapy. Time point noted: week 3, after first cycle of checkpoint inhibitor. Data came from immunoSEQ multiplex PCR; TCRdb stores just in-frame clones and leaves some out. The sample contains over 9,000 clones, approximately 81% of which appear only once. The sequences come from blood, collected from a patient treated with checkpoint blockade. Source of these receptors: a human donor with melanoma.

The rearrangement links TRBV5-6 to TRBJ1-1; tentative D call: TRBD1 (5 bases). V was pared by 1 base and J by 3 bases, with 16 bases between. The CDR3 consists of 16 residues. Germline assignment: CDR1 SGHDT and CDR2 YYEEEE. The CDR3 sequence is CASSLYGVQGDTEAFF. CDR3 sequence (DNA): TGTGCCAGCAGCTTGTATGGAGTTCAGGGTGACACTGAAGCTTTCTTT.

J is TRBJ1-1 and V is TRBV4-3; no firm D call. The CDR3 sequence is 15 residues long. V was pared by 0 bases and J by 1 base, with 9 bases between. Germline values: CDR1 LGHNA, CDR2 YSLEER. The CDR3 spells CASSQDAFGNTEAFF. The CDR3 DNA sequence: TGCGCCAGCAGCCAAGATGCGTTCGGGAACACTGAAGCTTTCTTT.

The rearrangement uses TRBV4-3 and TRBJ1-5, with D possibly TRBD1 on 5 matching bases. CDR3 length: 13 residues. Trimming removed 4 bases at V and 3 bases at J, with 7 bases between. Germline CDR1 reads LGHNA; CDR2 reads YSLEER. This chain's CDR3 is CASSLGANQPQHF. The CDR3 bases are TGCGCCAGCAGCCTAGGGGCCAATCAGCCCCAGCATTTT.

The J gene is TRBJ2-1, the V gene TRBV9; 8 nucleotides match TRBD1. Germline V lookup: CDR1 SGDLS, CDR2 YYNGEE. This CDR3 spans 17 amino acids. The V gene end was trimmed by 4 bases and the J gene end by 6 bases; junction bases not matched to a gene: 15. This chain's CDR3 is CASSSHTGTGRGNEQFF. The CDR3 DNA is TGTGCCAGCAGCTCCCATACCGGGACAGGACGGGGCAATGAGCAGTTCTTC.

The chain is built from TRBV9 and TRBJ2-1, with TRBD1 identical over 12 bases. Germline CDR1 and CDR2: SGDLS and YYNGEE. V lost 2 bases, J lost 9 bases, and 6 bases stayed unmatched. The CDR3 runs 15 residues. The CDR3 nucleotides read TGTGCCAGCAGCGTGGGACAGGGGGCGAGAAGTGAGCAGTTCTTC. Amino acids: CASSVGQGARSEQFF.

The rearrangement links TRBV12-5 to TRBJ2-3; TRBD2 matches at 10 bases. The CDR3 is 15 residues long. CDR1 and CDR2 (germline): LGHNT, FRNRAP. V trimming: 9 bases; J trimming: 4 bases; junction bases outside the gene matches: 10. As DNA, the CDR3 is TGTGCTAGCGCTCGTAGCGGGGGGCGGGCAGATACGCAGTATTTT. Translated: CASARSGGRADTQYF.

The chain carries TRBV4-3 and TRBJ1-4, with D hard to call. This CDR3 is built from 14 residues. Deletions cut 8 bases from V and 1 base from J, with 11 bases between. Germline V gene data show CDR1 as LGHNA and CDR2 as YSLEER. CDR3 amino acids: CASGSMGTNEKLFF. The CDR3 DNA reads TGCGCCAGCGGCTCCATGGGAACTAATGAAAAACTGTTTTTT.

V gene TRBV30 combines with J gene TRBJ1-4, with no clear D. The CDR3 sequence is 14 residues long. Between the trimmed V and J ends, which lost 2 bases and 0 bases, there was a span of 7 bases. Germline CDR1 is GTSNPN and CDR2 is SVGIG (reference sequence). CDR3 region: CAWSLRSTNEKLFF. For the CDR3, the DNA is TGTGCCTGGAGTCTCAGGTCAACTAATGAAAAACTGTTTTTT. Full variable domain (remainder filled in from reference TRBV30 and TRBJ1-4): SQTIHQWPATLVQPVGSPLSLECTVEGTSNPNLYWYRQAAGRGLQLLFYSVGIGQISSEVPQNLSASRPQDRQFILSSKKLLLSDSGFYLCAWSLRSTNEKLFFGSGTQLSVL.

The CDR3 DNA follows: TGTGCCAGCAGCCCCCGGGACAGGGCGAACACCGGGGAGCTGTTTTTT. Its protein is CASSPRDRANTGELFF. The chain combines TRBV7-9 with TRBJ2-2; 9 nucleotides line up with TRBD1. CDR3 size: 16 residues. CDR1 is SEHNR, CDR2 FQNEAQ, per germline (reference sequence). The J segment lost 0 bases and the V segment lost 5 bases, leaving 4 bases of the junction unmatched.

The rearrangement links TRBV6-6 to TRBJ2-5; 7 nucleotides agree with TRBD1. This CDR3 is 14 amino acids long. V gave up 7 bases and J gave up 6 bases; unmatched junction bases: 11. CDR1 MNHNY and CDR2 SVGAGI come from the germline V gene (reference sequence). DNA for the CDR3: TGTGCCAGCATGATCGTGACAGGGAACCAGACCCAGTACTTC. Translated: CASMIVTGNQTQYF.

The V call is TRBV4-3, the J call TRBJ2-1; D may be TRBD1 or TRBD2 (5 bases each). The germline V gene has CDR1 LGHNA and CDR2 YSLEER. The CDR3 sequence is 13 residues long. The ends were cut back, 4 bases at V and 8 bases at J, with 12 bases in the middle. The DNA of the CDR3 is TGCGCCAGCAGCCCGAACCGAGGGGATGAGCAGTTCTTC. Its translation is CASSPNRGDEQFF.

The chain links TRBV7-2 to TRBJ2-5; tentatively, D is TRBD2 (5 bases). Germline CDR1 reads SGHTA; CDR2 reads FQGNSA. The CDR3 contains 15 residues. V was shortened by 1 base and J by 5 bases, with 14 bases between the two germline ends. CDR3 amino acids: CASSLVVVAQETQYF. CDR3 DNA: TGTGCCAGCAGCTTAGTAGTTGTAGCGCAGGAGACCCAGTACTTC.

V is TRBV6-5 and J is TRBJ2-1; a possible D gene is TRBD2 (6 bases). The germline V gene encodes CDR1 MNHEY and CDR2 SVGAGI. Trimming removed 0 bases from V and 4 bases from J, with 13 bases in between. The CDR3 covers 16 residues. The CDR3 protein is CASSYSGGTDYNEQFF. DNA for the CDR3: TGTGCCAGCAGTTACTCGGGCGGGACCGATTACAATGAGCAGTTCTTC.

This clone turned up a few times. The V call is TRBV19, the J call TRBJ1-5; maybe TRBD1 (6 bases). V shed 6 bases and J shed 7 bases, with 13 bases lying between them. This CDR3 comprises 13 residues. The germline gives CDR1 LNHDA, CDR2 SQIVND (reference sequence). Here the CDR3 DNA reads TGTGCCAGTAGCCCAAACAGGGACCAGCCCCAGCATTTT. It is translated as CASSPNRDQPQHF. The complete variable domain, with remaining parts taken from reference TRBV19 and TRBJ1-5, reads DGGITQSPKYLFRKEGQNVTLSCEQNLNHDAMYWYRQDPGQGLRLIYYSQIVNDFQKGDIAEGYSVSREKKESFPLTVTSAQKNPTAFYLCASSPNRDQPQHFGDGTRLSIL.

The chain is built from TRBV7-2 and TRBJ2-6; 10 bases align to TRBD2. Germline V gene data show CDR1 as SGHTA and CDR2 as FQGNSA. J lost 2 bases, V lost 2 bases, and 6 bases had no gene match. The CDR3 has 18 residues. CDR3 DNA: TGTGCCAGCAGCTTAACGCTAGCGGGGGTCACTGGGGCCAACGTCCTGACTTTC. Amino acid sequence: CASSLTLAGVTGANVLTF.

A word on this clone: This sample includes further DNA sequences coding for the same CDR3. The V and J genes are TRBV11-2 and TRBJ1-3, with D possibly matching TRBD1 (6 bases). Germline V gene lookup returns CDR1 SGHAT and CDR2 FQNNGV. The V end lost 2 bases, the J end lost 3 bases, and 11 bases lay between the germline ends. This CDR3 region has 15 residues. The CDR3: CASSLRGQGGNTIYF. CDR3 DNA sequence: TGTGCCAGCAGCTTACGGGGGCAGGGTGGAAACACCATATATTTT.

This chain uses TRBV6-1 with TRBJ2-3; no definite D call. The V end lost 5 bases, the J end lost 3 bases, and 9 bases lay between the germline ends. The CDR3 covers 13 residues. Per the germline V gene, CDR1 is MNHNS and CDR2 is SASEGT. CDR3 bases: TGTGCCAGCAGTTCAATGGGGACAGATACGCAGTATTTT. Amino acids: CASSSMGTDTQYF.

The V gene is TRBV11-2, the J gene TRBJ2-7, with D perhaps TRBD2 (6 bases). V was cut by 1 base and J by 5 bases, with 18 bases left in between. This CDR3 has 16 residues. Germline V gene lookup returns CDR1 SGHAT and CDR2 FQNNGV. CDR3 residues: CASSLVAGTIPHEQYF. The DNA for the CDR3 is TGTGCCAGCAGCTTAGTGGCGGGGACCATTCCCCACGAGCAGTACTTC.

This sequence joins TRBV6-6 and TRBJ2-1; 7 nucleotides match TRBD2. This CDR3 has 14 amino acids. CDR1 and CDR2 from the germline V gene are MNHNY and SVGAGI (reference sequence). V lost 4 bases and J lost 4; bases outside the gene matches: 4. CDR3 bases: TGTGCCAGCAGTTGGGACTACCCGTACAATGAGCAGTTCTTC. Translating gives CASSWDYPYNEQFF.

DNA for the CDR3: TGCGCCAGCAGCCAAGAATGGGGAGCGAATCAGCCCCAGCATTTT. As protein: CASSQEWGANQPQHF. This rearrangement joins TRBV4-1 to TRBJ1-5, with D unclear. There are 15 residues in the CDR3. Germline V gene lookup returns CDR1 MGHRA and CDR2 YSYEKL. V lost 0 bases, J lost 4 bases, and 10 bases lay in between.

In this sample, this clone turned up a few times. The V gene is TRBV7-9, the J gene TRBJ1-2, with D hard to call. Germline CDR1 and CDR2: SEHNR and FQNEAQ (reference sequence). Between the trimmed V and J ends, which lost 5 bases and 8 bases, there was a span of 12 bases. This CDR3 has 12 amino acids. This CDR3 reads CASSLGPPGYTF. DNA of the CDR3: TGTGCCAGCAGCCTAGGGCCCCCGGGCTACACCTTC.

The chain combines TRBV7-2 with TRBJ1-2, with TRBD1 as a possible D gene (6 bases). The CDR3 runs to 14 residues. V was cut by 5 bases and J by 6 bases, with 16 bases left in between. Germline CDR1 is SGHTA and CDR2 is FQGNSA. The CDR3 nucleotides are TGTGCCAGCAGCCCTATGGGGGCCCAGCATGGCTACACCTTC. This gives the protein CASSPMGAQHGYTF.

This clone was seen a few times. The rearrangement joins TRBV6-5 to TRBJ1-6; no definite D call. Germline V lookup: CDR1 MNHEY, CDR2 SVGAGI. V lost 8 bases, J lost 10 bases, and 12 bases lay in between. The CDR3 has 12 residues. CDR3 sequence (DNA): TGTGCCAGCGGTTTCGGGTCCTCACCCCTCCACTTT. Residues: CASGFGSSPLHF.

This clone appeared once. The chain uses TRBV7-9 and TRBJ1-2; 7 bases align to TRBD1. CDR1 and CDR2 from the germline V gene are SEHNR and FQNEAQ (reference sequence). V trimming: 5 bases; J trimming: 4 bases; junction bases outside the gene matches: 7. This CDR3 contains 14 residues. The CDR3 loop reads CASSAGGATYGYTF. Here the CDR3 DNA reads TGTGCCAGCAGCGCAGGGGGAGCCACCTATGGCTACACCTTC.

The J gene is TRBJ2-3, the V gene TRBV7-9; D is ambiguous. The CDR3 contains 9 residues. Trimming cost V 7 bases and J 14 bases, with 10 bases left between them. Germline lookup yields CDR1 SEHNR and CDR2 FQNEAQ (reference sequence). CDR3 sequence reads: CASILGRYF. The CDR3 DNA reads TGTGCCAGCATCCTAGGCCGGTATTTT.

This rearrangement joins TRBV14 to TRBJ2-5, with D possibly matching TRBD1 (6 bases). The CDR3 spans 14 residues. Germline CDR1 is SGHDN and CDR2 is FVKESK. Deletions cut 2 bases from V and 2 bases from J, with 9 bases between. The CDR3 spells CASSQNRAQETQYF. CDR3 coding DNA: TGTGCCAGCAGCCAAAACAGGGCGCAAGAGACCCAGTACTTC.

This rearrangement joins TRBV19 to TRBJ2-7; TRBD1 aligns across 7 bases. The CDR3 is 15 residues long. Looked up from germline, CDR1 is LNHDA and CDR2 is SQIVND (reference sequence). V was pared by 5 bases and J by 7 bases, with 14 bases of the junction left unmatched. The CDR3 loop is CASSSGQVGLGEQYF. The CDR3 nucleotides are TGTGCCAGTAGTTCAGGACAGGTGGGCCTCGGGGAGCAGTACTTC.

The rearrangement links TRBV27 to TRBJ2-7; maybe TRBD2 (5 bases). CDR3 size: 13 residues. Trimming took 0 bases from V and 7 from J, leaving 10 bases between them. Germline CDR1 is MNHEY and CDR2 is SMNVEV (reference sequence). The DNA of the CDR3 is TGTGCCAGCAGTTTATCTCGGGGTGGAGAGCAGTACTTC. It is translated as CASSLSRGGEQYF.

The rearrangement links TRBV6-5 to TRBJ2-7, with TRBD2 as a possible D gene (6 bases). Deletions cut 6 bases from V and 3 bases from J, with 18 bases between. The germline gives CDR1 MNHEY, CDR2 SVGAGI. This CDR3 has 15 amino acids. The CDR3 nucleotides are TGTGCCAGCAGGCGCGGGGACTCCCCGAGCTACGAGCAGTACTTC. Translating it yields CASRRGDSPSYEQYF.

The chain combines TRBV28 with TRBJ1-3; 7 nucleotides align to TRBD1. This CDR3 is 14 amino acids long. Germline V lookup: CDR1 MDHEN, CDR2 SYDVKM. V was pared by 3 bases and J by 8 bases, with 7 bases of the junction left unmatched. For the CDR3, the DNA is TGTGCCAGCAGTTTCAGAGGGGGCAGGGACACCATATATTTT. Encoded protein: CASSFRGGRDTIYF.

J is TRBJ1-1 and V is TRBV19, with 9 bases aligning to TRBD1. The V gene end was trimmed by 10 bases and the J gene end by 5 bases; junction bases not matched to a gene: 11. This CDR3 region has 14 residues. Germline CDR1 is LNHDA and CDR2 is SQIVND (reference sequence). The CDR3 spells CATRPRDRDTEAFF. The CDR3 DNA follows: TGTGCCACCCGCCCTCGGGACAGGGATACTGAAGCTTTCTTT.

The chain links TRBV13 to TRBJ2-7; a weak D match, TRBD1 (6 bases). The ends were cut back, 4 bases at V and 2 bases at J, with 18 bases in the middle. This CDR3 contains 16 residues. From germline, CDR1 is PRHDT and CDR2 FYEKMQ (reference sequence). The CDR3 sequence is CASSSTTGQRAYEQYF. CDR3 DNA: TGTGCCAGCAGCTCCACCACAGGACAGAGAGCCTACGAGCAGTACTTC.